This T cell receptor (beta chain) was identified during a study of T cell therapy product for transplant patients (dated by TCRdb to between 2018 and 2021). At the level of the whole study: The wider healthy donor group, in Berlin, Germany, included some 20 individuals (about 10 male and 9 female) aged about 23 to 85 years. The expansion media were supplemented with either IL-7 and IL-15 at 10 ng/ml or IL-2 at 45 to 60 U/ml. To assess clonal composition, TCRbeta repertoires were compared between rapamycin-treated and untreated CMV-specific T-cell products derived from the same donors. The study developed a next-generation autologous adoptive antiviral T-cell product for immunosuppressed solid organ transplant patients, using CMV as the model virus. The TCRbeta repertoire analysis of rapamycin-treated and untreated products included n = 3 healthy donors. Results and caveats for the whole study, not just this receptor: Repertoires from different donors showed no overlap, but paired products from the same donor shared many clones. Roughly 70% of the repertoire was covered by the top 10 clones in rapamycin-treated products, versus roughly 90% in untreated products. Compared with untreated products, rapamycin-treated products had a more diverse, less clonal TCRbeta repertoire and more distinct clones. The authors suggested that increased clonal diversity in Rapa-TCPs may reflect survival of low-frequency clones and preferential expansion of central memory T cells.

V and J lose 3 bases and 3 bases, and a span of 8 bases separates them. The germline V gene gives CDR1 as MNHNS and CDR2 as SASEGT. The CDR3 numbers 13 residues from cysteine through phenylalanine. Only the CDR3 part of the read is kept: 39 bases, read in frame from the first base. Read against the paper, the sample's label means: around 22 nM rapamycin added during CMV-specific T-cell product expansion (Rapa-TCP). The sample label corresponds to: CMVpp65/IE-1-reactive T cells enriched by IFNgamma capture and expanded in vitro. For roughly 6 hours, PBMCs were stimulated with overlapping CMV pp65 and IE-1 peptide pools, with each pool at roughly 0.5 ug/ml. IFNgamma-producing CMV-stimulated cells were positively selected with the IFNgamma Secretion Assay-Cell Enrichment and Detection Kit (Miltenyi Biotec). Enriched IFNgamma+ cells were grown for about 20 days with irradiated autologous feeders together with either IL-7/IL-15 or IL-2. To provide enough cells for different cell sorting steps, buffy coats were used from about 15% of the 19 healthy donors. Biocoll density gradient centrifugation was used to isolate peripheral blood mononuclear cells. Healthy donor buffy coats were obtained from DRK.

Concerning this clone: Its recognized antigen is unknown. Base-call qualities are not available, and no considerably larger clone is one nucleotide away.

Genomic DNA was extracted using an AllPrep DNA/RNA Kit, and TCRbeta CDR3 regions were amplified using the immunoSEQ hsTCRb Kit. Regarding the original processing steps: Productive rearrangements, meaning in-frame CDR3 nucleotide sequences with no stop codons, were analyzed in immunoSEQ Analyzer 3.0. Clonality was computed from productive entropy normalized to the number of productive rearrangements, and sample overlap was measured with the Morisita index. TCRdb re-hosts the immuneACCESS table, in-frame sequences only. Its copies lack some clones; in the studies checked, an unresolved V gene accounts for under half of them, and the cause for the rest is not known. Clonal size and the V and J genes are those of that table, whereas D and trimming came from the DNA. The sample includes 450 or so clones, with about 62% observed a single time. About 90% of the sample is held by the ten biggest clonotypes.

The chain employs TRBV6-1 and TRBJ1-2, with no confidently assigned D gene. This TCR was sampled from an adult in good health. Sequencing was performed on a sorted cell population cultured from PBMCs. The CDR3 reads CASSDRAYYGYTF. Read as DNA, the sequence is TGTGCCAGCAGTGATCGGGCTTACTATGGCTACACCTTC.